What follows are 5 T cell receptor beta chains derived from one specimen sequenced in a study of blood T cell repertoires in COVID-19. Data came from immunoSEQ multiplex PCR; TCRdb stores just in-frame clones and leaves some out. Here the sample spans around 88,000 clones, about 85% being singletons. The specimen sequenced was peripheral blood. These receptors were collected from a man between 60 and 75 years old with acute or convalescent COVID-19.

The chain combines TRBV28 with TRBJ2-7; D is possibly TRBD1 (5 bases). Germline V gene sequence: CDR1 MDHEN, CDR2 SYDVKM. V was pared by 0 bases and J by 3 bases, with 9 bases between. This CDR3 is built from 14 residues. As DNA, the CDR3 is TGTGCCAGCAGTTTATGGCAGGGAAACTACGAGCAGTACTTC. Translation gives CASSLWQGNYEQYF.

This clone was seen a handful of times. The chain couples TRBV2 to TRBJ2-7; 11 positions match TRBD1. CDR3 length: 14 amino acids. The V segment lost 7 bases and the J segment 6 bases; nucleotides outside the gene matches: 8. Germline loops: CDR1 SNHLY, CDR2 FYNNEI. The CDR3 DNA reads TGTGCCAGCACCCCGGACAGGGGGCTCAGCGAGCAGTACTTC. Encoded protein: CASTPDRGLSEQYF.

The genes are TRBV11-3 and TRBJ2-7; TRBD2 matches at 7 bases. V lost 8 bases, J lost 6 bases, and 10 bases stayed unmatched. This CDR3 contains 13 residues. Germline V gene lookup returns CDR1 SGHNT and CDR2 YENEEA. In nucleotides, the CDR3 is TGTGCCAGCGACTGGGGGGGTCGACGCGAGCAGTACTTC. Translated: CASDWGGRREQYF.

V and J are TRBV18 and TRBJ2-2; perhaps TRBD1 as D (5 bases). The CDR3 contains 15 residues. Germline V gives CDR1 KGHSH, CDR2 LQKENI. Deletions cut 1 base from V and 3 bases from J, with 9 bases between. CDR3 in DNA: TGTGCCAGCTCACCACTTCAGGGTGACACCGGGGAGCTGTTTTTT. Translated: CASSPLQGDTGELFF. The variable domain in full, with the rest retrieved from reference TRBV18 and TRBJ2-2, is NAGVMQNPRHLVRRRGQEARLRCSPMKGHSHVYWYRQLPEEGLKFMVYLQKENIIDESGMPKERFSAEFPKEGPSILRIQQVVRGDSAAYFCASSPLQGDTGELFFGEGSRLTVL.

V and J are TRBV18 and TRBJ1-1, with no clear D. The CDR3 is 12 amino acids. Germline values: CDR1 KGHSH, CDR2 LQKENI. The ends were cut back, 5 bases at V and 7 bases at J, with 11 bases in the middle. In DNA form, the CDR3 reads TGTGCCAGCTCAGACAATCAAGTTGAAGCTTTCTTT. This translates into CASSDNQVEAFF. The full variable domain, completed using reference TRBV18 and TRBJ1-1, is NAGVMQNPRHLVRRRGQEARLRCSPMKGHSHVYWYRQLPEEGLKFMVYLQKENIIDESGMPKERFSAEFPKEGPSILRIQQVVRGDSAAYFCASSDNQVEAFFGQGTRLTVV.